Shown below are 21 T cell receptor beta chains from a single sample sequenced in a study of blood T cells in healthy people across ages. Then a second PCR, running roughly 6 to 12 cycles, was carried out with a sample-barcoded 5' primer and a J-beta primer mix. TCRdb re-called the 5' RACE reads through MiXCR, storing one row per CDR3 protein. The sample contains some 1.5 million distinct CDR3 sequences, roughly 27% of which appear only once. Sequencing input: blood. These receptors were collected from a woman aged 25 to 39 in good health.

J is TRBJ2-2 and V is TRBV5-4; 8 bases line up with TRBD1. Germline CDR1 and CDR2: SGHNT and YYREEE (reference sequence). J was trimmed by 2 bases and V by 4 bases; bases with no gene match: 7. The CDR3 covers 16 residues. DNA of the CDR3: TGTGCCAGCAGCGATAAACAGGGGGGTAACACCGGGGAGCTGTTTTTT. As protein: CASSDKQGGNTGELFF.

CDR3: CASLVGGRYEQYF. As DNA, the CDR3 is TGTGCCAGCCTCGTAGGGGGGCGCTACGAGCAGTACTTC. This chain uses TRBV2 with TRBJ2-7; perhaps D is TRBD1 or TRBD2 (6 bases each). The germline gives CDR1 SNHLY, CDR2 FYNNEI. The CDR3 spans 13 residues. Trimming took 8 bases from V and 3 from J, leaving 14 bases between them.

A word on this clonotype: One end of the junction fails to match germline, which may point to a read error. V gene TRBV7-9 combines with J gene TRBJ2-7; 7 bases line up with TRBD1. The CDR3 contains 16 residues. From germline, CDR1 is SEHNR and CDR2 FQNEAQ (reference sequence). In nucleotides, the CDR3 is TGTACCAGCAGCTCAAACAGGGGACAAATCTCCTACGAGCAGTACTTC. Translation gives CTSSSNRGQISYEQYF.

This clonotype was picked up a small number of times. The V gene is TRBV4-1, the J gene TRBJ2-3; D remains ambiguous. This CDR3 is 14 amino acids long. The germline gives CDR1 MGHRA, CDR2 YSYEKL. Trimming removed 3 bases from V and 0 bases from J, with 7 bases in between. CDR3 DNA: TGCGCCAGCAGCCAGATGCCTAGCACAGATACGCAGTATTTT. It is translated as CASSQMPSTDTQYF.

The chain combines TRBV4-1 with TRBJ2-1, with TRBD2 as a possible D gene (6 bases). The CDR3 has 16 residues. V gave up 4 bases and J gave up 7 bases, with 20 bases separating them. Per germline, CDR1 MGHRA and CDR2 YSYEKL. The CDR3 is CASSPKGGKMPNEQFF. In DNA form, the CDR3 reads TGCGCCAGCAGCCCCAAAGGAGGGAAAATGCCGAATGAGCAGTTCTTC.

V usage is TRBV27 and J usage is TRBJ2-7, with 7 bases identical to TRBD1. The junction had 15 bases not matched to a gene; V was cut back by 3 bases and J by 13 bases. The germline V gene has CDR1 MNHEY and CDR2 SMNVEV (reference sequence). The CDR3 totals 14 residues. The DNA for the CDR3 is TGTGCCAGCAGTTTTAAACAGGGGAACGGCGGGCAATACTTC. Translation: CASSFKQGNGGQYF.

This clonotype appeared many times. The germline gene is not matched at one end of the junction; a read error may be the cause. This rearrangement joins TRBV2 to TRBJ1-5; tentative D call: TRBD1 (6 bases). Germline V gene sequence: CDR1 SNHLY, CDR2 FYNNEI. The CDR3 runs to 14 residues. The CDR3 region is CASSVRGGNQPQHF. The CDR3 coding sequence is TGCGCCAGCAGTGTAAGGGGGGGCAATCAGCCCCAGCATTTT.

The V and J genes are TRBV18 and TRBJ2-7; 7 positions match TRBD1. The length of the CDR3 is 15 residues. Germline assignment: CDR1 KGHSH and CDR2 LQKENI. J lost 3 bases, V lost 0 bases, and 5 bases had no gene match. CDR3 sequence: CASSPPEDRDYEQYF. DNA of the CDR3: TGTGCCAGCTCACCACCGGAAGACAGGGACTACGAGCAGTACTTC.

The table lists this clonotype with a few counts. The gene calls are TRBV29-1 and TRBJ2-1; D remains unclear. This CDR3 is 15 amino acids long. Germline V gene lookup returns CDR1 SQVTM and CDR2 ANQGSEA. V was trimmed by 4 bases and J by 5 bases, leaving 18 bases between them. CDR3 coding DNA: TGCAGCGTTGGTGGTCGGGCTAACGCCAACAATGAGCAGTTCTTC. Amino acids: CSVGGRANANNEQFF.

This rearrangement joins TRBV18 to TRBJ2-6; unclear D gene. V was pared by 1 base and J by 2 bases, with 3 bases between. The CDR3 is 14 amino acids. The germline V gene has CDR1 KGHSH and CDR2 LQKENI. The CDR3 loop reads CASSPQTGANVLTF. The CDR3 coding sequence is TGTGCCAGCTCACCACAAACTGGGGCCAACGTCCTGACTTTC.

This clonotype was seen repeatedly, ten times or more. The J gene is TRBJ2-5, the V gene TRBV10-1, with D possibly TRBD1 on 5 matching bases. The CDR3 is 13 residues long. CDR1 WNHNN and CDR2 SYGVQD come from the germline V gene (reference sequence). Trimming left V 2 bases short and J 1 base short, with 5 bases between. In DNA form, the CDR3 reads TGCGCCAGCAGTGAGGGGGCCCAAGAGACCCAGTACTTC. It yields the protein CASSEGAQETQYF.

This clonotype has a count of ten or more. This chain links TRBV4-3 with TRBJ1-2; D might be TRBD1 (5 bases). CDR3 length: 16 residues. Looked up from germline, CDR1 is LGHNA and CDR2 is YSLEER. The V end was cut by 1 base, the J end by 8 bases, with 20 bases between. This CDR3 reads CASSQALQGGRGGYTF. The CDR3 DNA sequence: TGCGCCAGCAGCCAAGCCCTCCAGGGAGGCCGAGGGGGCTACACCTTC.

This clonotype was seen once. Possible read error: a much larger clone is one base away. The chain employs TRBV4-3 and TRBJ2-7, with 7 bases aligning to TRBD1. With 0 bases clipped from V and 4 bases from J, the junction kept 15 bases outside the gene matches. The length of the CDR3 is 18 residues. From germline, CDR1 is LGHNA and CDR2 YSLEER. Written as DNA, the CDR3 is TGCGCCAGCAGCCAAGATTCGGTACGGGAACAGGGGAGTTACGAGCAGTACTTC. Translated: CASSQDSVREQGSYEQYF.

V and J are TRBV6-4 and TRBJ2-1; D tentatively fits TRBD1 or TRBD2 (7 bases each). Germline-derived CDR1 and CDR2 are MRHNA and SNTAGT. V was trimmed by 6 bases and J by 2 bases, leaving 20 bases between them. The CDR3 spans 17 residues. CDR3 sequence (DNA): TGTGCCAGCAGACTTTCAGGGGGGAGGGGACCCTACAATGAGCAGTTCTTC. This gives the protein CASRLSGGRGPYNEQFF.

This clonotype occurred a few times. The chain links TRBV5-1 to TRBJ1-2; the D is unclear. The CDR3 totals 13 residues. V dropped 4 bases and J dropped 6 bases, with 13 bases sitting between them. The V gene's germline CDR1 is SGHRS and CDR2 YFSETQ. In DNA, the CDR3 is TGCGCCAGCAGCCCCGAAGGGTCAAATGGCTACACCTTC. Translation: CASSPEGSNGYTF.

Concerning this clonotype: At one boundary the junction diverges from the germline segment, which might be a read error. The chain carries TRBV9 and TRBJ2-7; D gene uncertain. The CDR3 length is 15 residues. Germline V gene sequence: CDR1 SGDLS, CDR2 YYNGEE. The DNA for the CDR3 is TGTGCCAGCAGAGTAGCTTTGGGCAGGCCCTACGAGCAGTACTTC. This translates into CASRVALGRPYEQYF.

The sample holds a few counts of this clonotype. This sequence joins TRBV5-1 and TRBJ2-3, with D hard to call. This CDR3 has 15 residues. CDR1 and CDR2 (germline): SGHRS, YFSETQ. Trimming shortened V by 0 bases and J by 5 bases, and 13 bases separated the two germline ends. CDR3 nucleotide sequence: TGCGCCAGCAGCTTGGAAGCTAGACCGAGAGATACGCAGTATTTT. Translating gives CASSLEARPRDTQYF.

This clonotype was detected only a few times. The V gene is TRBV4-3, the J gene TRBJ2-3; 8 nucleotides match TRBD1. Losses at the gene ends were 1 base for V and 1 base for J; bases not matched to a gene: 4. This CDR3 region has 16 residues. Germline CDR1 LGHNA, CDR2 YSLEER. CDR3 residues: CASSQGLDRGTDTQYF. The CDR3 bases are TGCGCCAGCAGCCAAGGGCTGGACAGGGGCACAGATACGCAGTATTTT.

This clonotype came up once. This may arise from a read error, as a much more abundant clone is one base away. The V gene is TRBV11-2, the J gene TRBJ2-6, with a possible D match to TRBD2 (5 bases). The V gene's germline CDR1 is SGHAT and CDR2 FQNNGV. CDR3 length equals 14 residues. CDR3 bases: TGTGCCAACAGCTTTACTAGGGGGGCCAACGTCCTGACTTTC. Translated: CANSFTRGANVLTF.

This clonotype has just a few counts. The junction departs from germline at one end; a sequencing error may be responsible. J is TRBJ2-5 and V is TRBV6-1; D may correspond to TRBD1 or TRBD2 (5 bases each). The CDR3 totals 12 residues. Per the germline V gene, CDR1 is MNHNS and CDR2 is SASEGT. CDR3 sequence: CASMGVTETPYF. In DNA form, the CDR3 reads TGTGCCAGCATGGGGGTTACGGAGACCCCGTACTTC.

V usage is TRBV21-1 and J usage is TRBJ2-3; the table's D call, TRBD1, has no DNA check behind it. TRBV21-1 is labeled a pseudogene. The CDR3 loop spans 16 amino acids. The CDR3 bases are TGTGCCAGCAGCAATGTCGGGCGGCTCCCCTCAGATACGCAGTATTTT. It translates to CASSNVGRLPSDTQYF.